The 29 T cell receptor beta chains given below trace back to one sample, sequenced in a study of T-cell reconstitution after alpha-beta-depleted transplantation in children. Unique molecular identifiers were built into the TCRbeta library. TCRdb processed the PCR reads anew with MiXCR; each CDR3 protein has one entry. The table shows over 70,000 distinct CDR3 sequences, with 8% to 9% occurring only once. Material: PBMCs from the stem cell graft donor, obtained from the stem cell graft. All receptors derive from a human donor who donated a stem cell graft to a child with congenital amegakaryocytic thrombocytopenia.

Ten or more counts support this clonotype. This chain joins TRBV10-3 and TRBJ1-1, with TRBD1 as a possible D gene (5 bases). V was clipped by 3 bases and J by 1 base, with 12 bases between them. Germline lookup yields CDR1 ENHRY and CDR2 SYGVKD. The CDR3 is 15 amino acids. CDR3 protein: CAISDAGPANTEAFF. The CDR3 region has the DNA TGTGCCATCAGTGATGCAGGGCCCGCGAACACTGAAGCTTTCTTT.

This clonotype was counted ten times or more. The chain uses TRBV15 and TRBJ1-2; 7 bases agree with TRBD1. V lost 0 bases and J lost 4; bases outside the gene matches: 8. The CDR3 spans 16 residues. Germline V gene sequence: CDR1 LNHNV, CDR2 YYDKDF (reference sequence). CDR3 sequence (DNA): TGTGCCACCAGCAGAGATCAAGGGGGCGCGGGCTATGGCTACACCTTC. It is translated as CATSRDQGGAGYGYTF. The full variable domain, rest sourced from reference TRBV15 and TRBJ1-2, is DAMVIQNPRYQVTQFGKPVTLSCSQTLNHNVMYWYQQKSSQAPKLLFHYYDKDFNNEADTPDNFQSRRPNTSFCFLDIRSPGLGDTAMYLCATSRDQGGAGYGYTFGSGTRLTVV.

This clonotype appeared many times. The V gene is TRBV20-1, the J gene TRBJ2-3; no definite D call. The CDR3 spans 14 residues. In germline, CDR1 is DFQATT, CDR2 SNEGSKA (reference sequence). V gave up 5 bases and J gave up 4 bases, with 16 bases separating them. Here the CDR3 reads CSAHSPPPADTQYF. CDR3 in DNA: TGCAGTGCTCACAGCCCCCCCCCCGCAGATACGCAGTATTTT.

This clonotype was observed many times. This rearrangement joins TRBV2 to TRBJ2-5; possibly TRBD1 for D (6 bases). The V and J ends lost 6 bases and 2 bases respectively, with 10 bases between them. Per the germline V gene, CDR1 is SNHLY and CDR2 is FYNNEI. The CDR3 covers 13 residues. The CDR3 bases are TGTGCCAGCAGGGTGGACAGACAAGAGACCCAGTACTTC. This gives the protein CASRVDRQETQYF.

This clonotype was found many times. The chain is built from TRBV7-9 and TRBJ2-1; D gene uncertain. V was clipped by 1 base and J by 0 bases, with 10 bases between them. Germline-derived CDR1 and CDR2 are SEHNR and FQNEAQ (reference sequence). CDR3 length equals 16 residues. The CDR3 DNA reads TGTGCCAGCAGCTTAGAGTCATACTCCTCCTACAATGAGCAGTTCTTC. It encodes CASSLESYSSYNEQFF.

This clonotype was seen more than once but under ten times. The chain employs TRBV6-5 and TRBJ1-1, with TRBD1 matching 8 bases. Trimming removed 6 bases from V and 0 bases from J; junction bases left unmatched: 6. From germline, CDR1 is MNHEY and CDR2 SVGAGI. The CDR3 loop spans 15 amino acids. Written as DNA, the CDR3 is TGTGCCAGCAGACGGACAGGGTCATTGAACACTGAAGCTTTCTTT. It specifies CASRRTGSLNTEAFF.

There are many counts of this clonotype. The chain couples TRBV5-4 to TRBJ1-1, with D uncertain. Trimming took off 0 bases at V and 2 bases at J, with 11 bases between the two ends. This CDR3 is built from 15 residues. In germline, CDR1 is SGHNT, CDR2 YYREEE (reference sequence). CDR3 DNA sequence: TGTGCCAGCAGCTTGGCCGAGGGCAGTAACACTGAAGCTTTCTTT. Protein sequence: CASSLAEGSNTEAFF.

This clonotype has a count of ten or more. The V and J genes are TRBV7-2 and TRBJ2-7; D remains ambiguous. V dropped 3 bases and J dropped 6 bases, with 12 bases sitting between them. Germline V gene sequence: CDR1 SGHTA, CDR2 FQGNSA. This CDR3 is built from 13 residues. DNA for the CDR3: TGTGCCAGCAGCTTCGTCTCCAGCTCCGAGCAGTACTTC. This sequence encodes CASSFVSSSEQYF.

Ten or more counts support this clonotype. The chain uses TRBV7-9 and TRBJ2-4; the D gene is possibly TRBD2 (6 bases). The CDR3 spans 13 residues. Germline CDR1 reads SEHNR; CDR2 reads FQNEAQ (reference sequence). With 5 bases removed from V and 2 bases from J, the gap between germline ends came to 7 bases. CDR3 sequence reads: CASSTSSKNIQYF. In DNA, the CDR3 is TGTGCCAGCAGCACTAGCTCCAAAAACATTCAGTACTTC.

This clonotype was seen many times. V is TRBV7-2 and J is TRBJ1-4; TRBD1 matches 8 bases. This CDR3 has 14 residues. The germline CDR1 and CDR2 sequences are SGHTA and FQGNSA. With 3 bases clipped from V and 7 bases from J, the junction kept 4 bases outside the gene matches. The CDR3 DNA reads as TGTGCCAGCAGCTTCGGTCAGGGGGCTGAAAAACTGTTTTTT. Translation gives CASSFGQGAEKLFF.

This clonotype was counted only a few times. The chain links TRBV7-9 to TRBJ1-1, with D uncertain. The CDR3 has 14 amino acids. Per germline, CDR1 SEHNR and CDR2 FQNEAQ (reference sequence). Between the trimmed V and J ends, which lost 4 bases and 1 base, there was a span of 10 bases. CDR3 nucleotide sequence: TGTGCCAGCAGCTCGCTTCTTGGGAACACTGAAGCTTTCTTT. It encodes CASSSLLGNTEAFF.

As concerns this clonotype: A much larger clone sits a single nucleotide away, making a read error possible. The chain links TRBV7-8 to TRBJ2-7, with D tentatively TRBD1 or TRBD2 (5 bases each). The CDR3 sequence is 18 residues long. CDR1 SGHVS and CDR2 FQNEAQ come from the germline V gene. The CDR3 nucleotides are TGTGCCAGCAGCTTAGGGTTTATGGGACCGAGAACAGACTACCAGCAGTACTTC. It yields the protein CASSLGFMGPRTDYQQYF.

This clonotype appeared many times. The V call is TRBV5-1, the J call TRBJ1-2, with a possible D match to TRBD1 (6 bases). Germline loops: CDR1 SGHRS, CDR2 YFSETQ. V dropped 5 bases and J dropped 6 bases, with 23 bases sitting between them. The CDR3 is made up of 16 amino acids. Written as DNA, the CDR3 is TGCGCCAGCAGTTCTACCAAAGGACAGTCACCGAATGGCTACACCTTC. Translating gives CASSSTKGQSPNGYTF.

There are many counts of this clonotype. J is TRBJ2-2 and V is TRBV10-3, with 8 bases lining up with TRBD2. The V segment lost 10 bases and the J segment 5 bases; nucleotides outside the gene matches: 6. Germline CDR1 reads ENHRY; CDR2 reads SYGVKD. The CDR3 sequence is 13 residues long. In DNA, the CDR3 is TGTGCCACCTTAGCGGGACTAACCGGGGAGCTGTTTTTT. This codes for CATLAGLTGELFF.

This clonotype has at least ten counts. CDR3 in amino acids: CSAEPGWTGANVLTF. CDR3 nucleotide sequence: TGCAGTGCTGAGCCTGGGTGGACTGGGGCCAACGTCCTGACTTTC. The chain has TRBV20-1 and TRBJ2-6; D is ambiguous. This CDR3 has 15 amino acids. Trimming left V 5 bases short and J 2 bases short, with 13 bases between. The germline V gene encodes CDR1 DFQATT and CDR2 SNEGSKA (reference sequence).

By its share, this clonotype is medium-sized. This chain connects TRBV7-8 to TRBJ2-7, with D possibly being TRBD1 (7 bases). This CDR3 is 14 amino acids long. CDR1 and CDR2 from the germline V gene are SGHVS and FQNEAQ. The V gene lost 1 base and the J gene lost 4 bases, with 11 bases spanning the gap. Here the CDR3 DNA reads TGTGCCAGCAGCTTAGGTTCAGGGGGGTACGAGCAGTACTTC. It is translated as CASSLGSGGYEQYF. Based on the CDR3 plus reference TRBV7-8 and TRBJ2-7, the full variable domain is GAGVSQSPRYKVAKRGQDVALRCDPISGHVSLFWYQQALGQGPEFLTYFQNEAQLDKSGLPSDRFFAERPEGSVSTLKIQRTQQEDSAVYLCASSLGSGGYEQYFGPGTRLTVT.

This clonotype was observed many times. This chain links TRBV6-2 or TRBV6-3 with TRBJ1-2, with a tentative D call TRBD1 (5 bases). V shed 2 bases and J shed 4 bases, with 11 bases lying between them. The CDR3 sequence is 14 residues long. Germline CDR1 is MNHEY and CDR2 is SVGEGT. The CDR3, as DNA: TGTGCCAGCAGTTACCGCAATCAGGGCTATGGCTACACCTTC. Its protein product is CASSYRNQGYGYTF.

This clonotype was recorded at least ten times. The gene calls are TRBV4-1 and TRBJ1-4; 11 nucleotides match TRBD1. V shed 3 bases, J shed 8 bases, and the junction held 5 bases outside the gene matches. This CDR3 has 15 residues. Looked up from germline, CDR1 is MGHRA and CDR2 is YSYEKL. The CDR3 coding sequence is TGCGCCAGCAGCCAGCCGGGACAGGGGGACGAAAAACTGTTTTTT. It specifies CASSQPGQGDEKLFF.

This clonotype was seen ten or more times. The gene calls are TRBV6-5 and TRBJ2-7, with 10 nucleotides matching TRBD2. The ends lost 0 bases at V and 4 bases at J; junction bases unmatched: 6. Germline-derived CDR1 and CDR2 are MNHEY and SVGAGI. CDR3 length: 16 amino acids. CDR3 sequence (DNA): TGTGCCAGCAGTTACTCCGGACTAGCGGCAGTTTACGAGCAGTACTTC. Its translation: CASSYSGLAAVYEQYF.

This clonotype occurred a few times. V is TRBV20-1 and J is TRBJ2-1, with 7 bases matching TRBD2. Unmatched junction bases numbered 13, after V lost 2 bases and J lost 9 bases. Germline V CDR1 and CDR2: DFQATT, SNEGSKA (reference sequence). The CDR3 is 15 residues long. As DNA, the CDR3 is TGCAGTGCTAGAATTTACTCGCGGGAGATGAGTGAGCAGTTCTTC. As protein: CSARIYSREMSEQFF.

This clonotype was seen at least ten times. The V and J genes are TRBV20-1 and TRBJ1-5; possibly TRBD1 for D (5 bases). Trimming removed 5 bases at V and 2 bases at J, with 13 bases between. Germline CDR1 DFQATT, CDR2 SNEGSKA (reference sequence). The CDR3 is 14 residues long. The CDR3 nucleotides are TGCAGTGCTGGGGCGGGGGGGGGCAATCAGCCCCAGCATTTT. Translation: CSAGAGGGNQPQHF.

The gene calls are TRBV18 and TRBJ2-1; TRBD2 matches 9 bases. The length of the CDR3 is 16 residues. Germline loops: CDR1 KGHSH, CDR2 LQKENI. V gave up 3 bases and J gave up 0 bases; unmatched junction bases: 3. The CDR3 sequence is CASSPISGSSYNEQFF. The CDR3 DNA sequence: TGTGCCAGCTCACCCATTAGCGGGAGCTCCTACAATGAGCAGTTCTTC.

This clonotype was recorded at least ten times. CDR3 bases: TGCAGCGTTGAAGTTTCTGAAAAACTGTTTTTT. This translates into CSVEVSEKLFF. This sequence joins TRBV29-1 and TRBJ1-4; D ambiguous. Germline CDR1 SQVTM, CDR2 ANQGSEA. This CDR3 is built from 11 residues. Trimming took 1 base from V and 7 from J, leaving 4 bases between them.

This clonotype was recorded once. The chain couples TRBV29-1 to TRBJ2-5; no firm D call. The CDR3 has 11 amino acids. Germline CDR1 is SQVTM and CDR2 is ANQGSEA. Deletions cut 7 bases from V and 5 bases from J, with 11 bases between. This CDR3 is CSGRLGETQYF. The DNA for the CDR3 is TGCAGCGGTAGACTTGGGGAGACCCAGTACTTC.

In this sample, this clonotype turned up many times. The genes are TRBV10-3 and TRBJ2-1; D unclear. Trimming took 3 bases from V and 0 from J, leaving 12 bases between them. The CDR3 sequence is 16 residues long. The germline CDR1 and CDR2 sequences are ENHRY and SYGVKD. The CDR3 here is CAISDRAKVSYNEQFF. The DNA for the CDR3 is TGTGCCATCAGTGACCGTGCTAAGGTCTCCTACAATGAGCAGTTCTTC.

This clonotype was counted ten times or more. The CDR3 bases are TGCAGTGCTAGGGCCTCCGAATTATCAACTTACAATGAGCAGTTCTTC. Residues: CSARASELSTYNEQFF. V is TRBV20-1 and J is TRBJ2-1; D unclear. V was trimmed by 3 bases and J by 4 bases, leaving 19 bases between them. Germline values: CDR1 DFQATT, CDR2 SNEGSKA (reference sequence). This CDR3 region has 16 residues.

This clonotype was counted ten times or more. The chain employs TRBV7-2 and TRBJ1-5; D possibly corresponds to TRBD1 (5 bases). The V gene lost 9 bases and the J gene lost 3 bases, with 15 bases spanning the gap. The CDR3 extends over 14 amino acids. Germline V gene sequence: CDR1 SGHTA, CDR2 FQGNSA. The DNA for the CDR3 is TGTGCCAGTTCCCGGGGCAGAATCAATCAGCCCCAGCATTTT. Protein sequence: CASSRGRINQPQHF.

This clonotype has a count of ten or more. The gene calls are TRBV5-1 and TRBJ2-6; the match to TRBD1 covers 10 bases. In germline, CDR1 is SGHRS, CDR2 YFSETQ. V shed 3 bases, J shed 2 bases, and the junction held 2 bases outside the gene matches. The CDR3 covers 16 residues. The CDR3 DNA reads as TGCGCCAGCAGCTATGGACAGGGGGCTGGGGCCAACGTCCTGACTTTC. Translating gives CASSYGQGAGANVLTF.

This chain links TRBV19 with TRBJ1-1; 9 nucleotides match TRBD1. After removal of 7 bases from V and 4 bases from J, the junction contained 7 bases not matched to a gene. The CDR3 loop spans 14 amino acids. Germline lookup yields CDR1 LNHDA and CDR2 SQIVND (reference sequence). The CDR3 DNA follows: TGTGCCAGTATCCCGGGACAGGGTCGCACTGAAGCTTTCTTT. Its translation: CASIPGQGRTEAFF.